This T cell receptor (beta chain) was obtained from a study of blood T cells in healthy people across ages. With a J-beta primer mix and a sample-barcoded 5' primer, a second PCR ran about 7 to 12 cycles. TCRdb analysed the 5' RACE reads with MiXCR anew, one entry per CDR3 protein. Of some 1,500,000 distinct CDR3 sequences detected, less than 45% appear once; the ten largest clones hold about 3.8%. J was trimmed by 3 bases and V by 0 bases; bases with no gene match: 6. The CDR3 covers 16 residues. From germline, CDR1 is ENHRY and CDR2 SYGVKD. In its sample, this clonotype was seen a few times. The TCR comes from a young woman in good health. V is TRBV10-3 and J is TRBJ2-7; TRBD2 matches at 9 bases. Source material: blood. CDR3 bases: TGTGCCATCAGTGAGTCAAGGACTAGCGCCTACTACGAGCAGTACTTC. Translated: CAISESRTSAYYEQYF.